A selection of T cell receptor beta chains follows, all from one sample in a study of blood T cell repertoires in COVID-19. The protocol was immunoSEQ multiplex PCR, while the TCRdb copy is restricted to in-frame clones and leaves out a portion. The profile shows approximately 300,000 clones, around 89% of them singletons. The sequenced material came from peripheral blood. The receptors here all came from a man in his forties with acute or convalescent COVID-19. Both conserved end residues are part of each CDR3. A D gene is named only where the DNA matches it firmly. The size of a clone is reported for some rows only, either as once, few or many, or as a class for expanded clones.

NA	TRBV6-1	NA	TRBJ1-5	CASSEVRGGQPQHF	TGTGCCAGCAGTGAAGTCAGGGGTGGGCAGCCCCAGCATTTT
NA	TRBV5-1	TRBD2	TRBJ2-1	CASSELAGSNNEQFF	TGCGCCAGCAGCGAACTAGCGGGGAGTAACAATGAGCAGTTCTTC
NA	TRBV12-3/TRBV12-4	NA	TRBJ1-1	CASSLVDREAFF	TGTGCCAGCAGTTTGGTCGACAGAGAAGCTTTCTTT
few	TRBV3-1/TRBV3-2	NA	TRBJ1-2	CASRPRVGYTF	TGTGCCAGCAGGCCCCGAGTCGGCTACACCTTC
NA	TRBV7-2	NA	TRBJ1-5	CASSLGGFSNQPQHF	TGTGCCAGCAGCTTAGGAGGATTTAGCAATCAGCCCCAGCATTTT
NA	TRBV19	TRBD2	TRBJ2-3	CASSVSGSTDTQYF	TGTGCCAGTAGTGTTAGCGGGAGCACAGATACGCAGTATTTT
NA	TRBV3-1/TRBV3-2	NA	TRBJ1-6	CASSHSTENSPLHF	TGTGCCAGCAGCCATTCGACAGAAAATTCACCCCTCCACTTT
NA	TRBV18	TRBD1	TRBJ2-1	CASSPGGTGGYNEQFF	TGTGCCAGCTCACCAGGAGGGACAGGGGGCTACAATGAGCAGTTCTTC
NA	TRBV7-2	TRBD2	TRBJ2-3	CASSLWTSGEAGRNTQYF	TGTGCCAGCAGCCTTTGGACTAGCGGGGAGGCTGGAAGAAATACGCAGTATTTT
once	TRBV10-1	NA	TRBJ1-3	CASPLLGIQLSGNTIYF	TGCGCCAGCCCCCTTCTCGGGATCCAACTCTCTGGAAACACCATATATTTT
NA	TRBV5-4	TRBD1	TRBJ1-4	CASSSGQDFNEKLFF	TGTGCCAGCAGCTCCGGACAGGACTTCAATGAAAAACTGTTTTTT
NA	TRBV7-9	TRBD1	TRBJ1-1	CASSLQGGYTEAFF	TGTGCCAGCAGCTTACAGGGGGGATACACTGAAGCTTTCTTT
NA	TRBV27	TRBD1	TRBJ1-2	CASSPDRGNYGYTF	TGTGCCAGCAGTCCGGACAGGGGAAACTATGGCTACACCTTC
NA	TRBV11-2	TRBD2	TRBJ2-7	CATKLAGGSYEQYF	TGTGCCACCAAACTAGCGGGGGGCTCCTACGAGCAGTACTTC
NA	TRBV11-2	NA	TRBJ2-7	CASSFTRQIYEQYF	TGTGCCAGCAGCTTTACCCGACAGATCTACGAGCAGTACTTC
once	TRBV14	NA	TRBJ2-1	CASSQAGIRGNEQFF	TGTGCCAGCAGCCAAGCGGGCATTAGGGGCAATGAGCAGTTCTTC
NA	TRBV14	TRBD1	TRBJ1-1	CASSHLQGQGAFF	TGTGCCAGCAGCCACCTACAGGGGCAGGGCGCTTTCTTT
many	TRBV11-2	TRBD1	TRBJ2-7	CASSPRQGSHEQYF	TGTGCCAGCAGCCCGAGACAGGGTAGTCACGAGCAGTACTTC
NA	TRBV5-6	NA	TRBJ1-5	CASSLVNQPQHF	TGTGCCAGCAGCTTGGTAAATCAGCCCCAGCATTTT
NA	TRBV9	TRBD1	TRBJ1-2	CASSVDQGEGGYTF	TGTGCCAGCAGCGTAGACCAGGGGGAAGGTGGCTACACCTTC
NA	TRBV6-5	NA	TRBJ1-2	CASSRLARTNYGYTF	TGTGCCAGCAGCCGCCTGGCGAGGACTAACTATGGCTACACCTTC
NA	TRBV5-1	NA	TRBJ2-1	CASSPLGGGISLTGEQFF	TGCGCCAGCAGCCCCCTGGGGGGGGGCATCTCTTTAACGGGTGAGCAGTTCTTC
few	TRBV15	TRBD1	TRBJ1-1	CATSQGAWNTEAFF	TGTGCCACCAGTCAGGGGGCTTGGAACACTGAAGCTTTCTTT
NA	TRBV15	NA	TRBJ1-2	CATSRDVANYGYTF	TGTGCCACCAGCAGAGATGTCGCGAACTATGGCTACACCTTC
NA	TRBV5-1	TRBD1	TRBJ1-1	CASSVTGGTAVGTEAFF	TGCGCCAGCAGCGTGACAGGCGGGACAGCGGTTGGCACTGAAGCTTTCTTT
NA	TRBV11-3	TRBD1	TRBJ2-3	CASSTRTGADTQYF	TGTGCCAGCAGCACCCGGACAGGGGCAGATACGCAGTATTTT
NA	TRBV29-1	TRBD1	TRBJ1-1	CSAAGGQGSNTEAFF	TGCAGCGCTGCGGGGGGACAGGGGTCGAACACTGAAGCTTTCTTT
NA	TRBV7-8	NA	TRBJ1-4	CASSLALGGLTNEKLFF	TGTGCCAGCAGCTTAGCGCTTGGGGGCCTTACTAATGAAAAACTGTTTTTT
NA	TRBV9	NA	TRBJ1-1	CASSTRGGYTEAFF	TGTGCCAGCAGCACCCGAGGAGGCTACACTGAAGCTTTCTTT
NA	TRBV5-4	NA	TRBJ1-2	CASSLWGRGDYGYTF	TGTGCCAGCAGCTTGTGGGGCAGGGGCGACTATGGCTACACCTTC
NA	TRBV5-1	TRBD2	TRBJ2-5	CASSLVRWNGGAETQYF	TGCGCCAGCAGCTTGGTTCGATGGAACGGGGGGGCCGAGACCCAGTACTTC
NA	TRBV7-2	TRBD1	TRBJ1-6	CASSFGDRDNSPLHF	TGTGCCAGCAGCTTCGGGGACAGAGATAATTCACCCCTCCACTTT
once	TRBV6-1	NA	TRBJ1-3	CASSDQSSGNTIYF	TGTGCCAGCAGTGACCAATCCTCTGGAAACACCATATATTTT
NA	TRBV18	TRBD1	TRBJ1-5	CASSPGQGNKPQHF	TGTGCCAGCTCTCCCGGACAGGGTAATAAGCCCCAGCATTTT
NA	TRBV12-3/TRBV12-4	NA	TRBJ1-2	CASSLQTGSGYTF	TGTGCCAGCAGTCTTCAAACAGGGAGCGGCTACACCTTC
NA	TRBV27	TRBD2	TRBJ2-7	CASSSIGTSGGNYEQYF	TGTGCCAGCAGTTCTATAGGGACTAGCGGGGGTAATTACGAGCAGTACTTC
NA	TRBV6-5	NA	TRBJ2-2	CASSLQATGELFF	TGTGCCAGCAGCCTACAGGCCACCGGGGAGCTGTTTTTT
NA	TRBV3-1/TRBV3-2	TRBD1	TRBJ1-1	CASSPTGLGAFF	TGTGCCAGCAGCCCGACAGGGCTAGGGGCTTTCTTT
NA	TRBV11-2	TRBD1	TRBJ1-2	CASSPTGGFGYTF	TGTGCCAGCAGCCCGACAGGGGGCTTTGGCTACACCTTC
NA	TRBV6-4	NA	TRBJ2-1	CASSDSAGVPYNEQFF	TGTGCCAGCAGTGACTCTGCAGGCGTCCCCTACAATGAGCAGTTCTTC
NA	TRBV7-3	TRBD2	TRBJ2-6	CASSLLLGAGERSGANVLTF	TGTGCCAGCAGCTTACTACTTGGGGCGGGGGAGAGGTCTGGGGCCAACGTCCTGACTTTC
NA	TRBV2	NA	TRBJ1-2	CASSETSANYGYTF	TGTGCCAGCAGTGAAACATCCGCTAACTATGGCTACACCTTC
NA	TRBV27	TRBD2	TRBJ2-7	CASSLKVSYSGGEQYF	TGTGCCAGCAGTTTAAAGGTCAGCTACTCGGGGGGCGAGCAGTACTTC
NA	TRBV19	TRBD1	TRBJ1-3	CASRRGGQVFRSSGNTIYF	TGTGCCAGTAGAAGGGGGGGACAGGTCTTCCGAAGCTCTGGAAACACCATATATTTT
NA	TRBV19	NA	TRBJ1-4	CASSISGTPREKLFF	TGTGCCAGTAGTATAAGCGGGACTCCACGGGAAAAACTGTTTTTT
NA	TRBV12-3/TRBV12-4	TRBD1	TRBJ1-2	CASSLTGDFGYTF	TGTGCCAGCAGTTTGACAGGGGACTTTGGCTACACCTTC